Each of the 28 T cell receptor beta chains below was sequenced from the same sample in a study of blood T cells in healthy people across ages. The second PCR ran about 6 to 12 cycles with a sample-barcoded 5' primer and J-beta primers. MiXCR, applied by TCRdb to the 5' RACE reads, yields one record per CDR3 protein. The sample holds about 970,000 distinct CDR3 sequences, 45% to 60% seen once. Sample: blood. These receptors were taken from a woman between 55 and 75 years old in good health.

This chain links TRBV10-3 with TRBJ2-4, with a possible D match to TRBD1 (6 bases). The DNA end favors TRBJ2-7, so the J call may be wrong. This CDR3 has 17 amino acids. Germline V CDR1 and CDR2: ENHRY, SYGVKD. Here the CDR3 reads CAIRPDRTYGGSYEQYF. The CDR3 DNA is TGTGCCATCAGGCCCGACAGGACTTACGGAGGTAGTTACGAGCAGTACTTC.

The gene calls are TRBV5-1 and TRBJ2-6; the D call may be TRBD1 or TRBD2 (5 bases each). This CDR3 spans 15 amino acids. The germline V gene encodes CDR1 SGHRS and CDR2 YFSETQ. V lost 3 bases and J 2 bases, leaving 9 bases between the germline ends. The CDR3 DNA follows: TGCGCCAGCAGCTGGGACCTCGCTGGGGCCAACGTCCTGACTTTC. It codes for CASSWDLAGANVLTF.

The genes are TRBV20-1 and TRBJ2-1; 12 bases are a match to TRBD2. The CDR3 spans 12 residues. The germline V gene encodes CDR1 DFQATT and CDR2 SNEGSKA (reference sequence). As DNA, the CDR3 is TGCAGGCCGACTAGCGGGAGTAATGAGCAGTTCTTC. Its protein is CRPTSGSNEQFF.

This rearrangement joins TRBV28 to TRBJ2-7; unclear D gene. The CDR3 contains 13 residues. Germline assignment: CDR1 MDHEN and CDR2 SYDVKM. V dropped 6 bases and J dropped 2 bases, with 11 bases sitting between them. CDR3: CASSTGSPYEQYF. The CDR3 coding sequence is TGTGCCAGCAGCACCGGGTCGCCCTACGAGCAGTACTTC.

This clonotype was seen more than once but under ten times. The chain recombines TRBV24-1 with TRBJ2-7; D not certain. This CDR3 is built from 15 residues. Looked up from germline, CDR1 is KGHDR and CDR2 is SFDVKD. With 5 bases removed from V and 2 bases from J, the gap between germline ends came to 15 bases. For the CDR3, the DNA is TGTGCCACCAGTGCCCCTGGACGGCCTGCCTACGAGCAGTACTTC. This codes for CATSAPGRPAYEQYF.

J is TRBJ2-7 and V is TRBV11-2; 9 positions agree with TRBD1. Matching the DNA end better, TRBJ2-5 makes the J call doubtful. Germline V gene data show CDR1 as SGHAT and CDR2 as FQNNGV. The CDR3 spans 15 residues. CDR3 in amino acids: CASSLIGTGRETQYF. CDR3 DNA: TGTGCCAGCAGCTTAATAGGGACAGGGCGTGAGACCCAGTACTTC.

The chain combines TRBV5-8 with TRBJ2-7; maybe TRBD1 (6 bases). The tail of the sequence fits TRBJ2-5 better, so the J call may be wrong. The length of the CDR3 is 14 residues. The germline gives CDR1 SGHTS, CDR2 YDEGEE. The CDR3 region is CASSFRQALETQYF. In nucleotides, the CDR3 is TGTGCCAGCAGTTTTAGACAGGCCCTTGAGACCCAGTACTTC.

The genes are TRBV12-3 or TRBV12-4 and TRBJ2-2; D might be TRBD1 (6 bases). The V end was cut by 3 bases, the J end by 3 bases, with 11 bases between. The length of the CDR3 is 15 residues. Here the CDR3 reads CASSFVGHYTGELFF. In DNA form, the CDR3 reads TGTGCCAGCAGTTTCGTGGGACATTACACCGGGGAGCTGTTTTTT.

This clonotype was counted a single time. The chain is built from TRBV5-1 and TRBJ1-2; the match to TRBD1 covers 8 bases. The ends lost 5 bases at V and 6 bases at J; junction bases unmatched: 15. The CDR3 is 16 amino acids. Germline V gene data show CDR1 as SGHRS and CDR2 as YFSETQ. The DNA for the CDR3 is TGCGCCAGCAGTCCCCGTACAGGGGGGTTACGAGATGGCTACACCTTC. This codes for CASSPRTGGLRDGYTF. The full variable domain, with the rest looked up from reference TRBV5-1 and TRBJ1-2, is KAGVTQTPRYLIKTRGQQVTLSCSPISGHRSVSWYQQTPGQGLQFLFEYFSETQRNKGNFPGRFSGRQFSNSRSEMNVSTLELGDSALYLCASSPRTGGLRDGYTFGSGTRLTVV.

Here the CDR3 DNA reads TGCAGTGCTAGAAAGTCGGCGGGAATTACAGATACGCAGTATTTT. It specifies CSARKSAGITDTQYF. The chain carries TRBV20-1 and TRBJ2-3; maybe TRBD2 (6 bases). The CDR3 is 15 amino acids. With 2 bases removed from V and 3 bases from J, the gap between germline ends came to 15 bases. Germline lookup yields CDR1 DFQATT and CDR2 SNEGSKA (reference sequence).

The chain joins TRBV20-1 to TRBJ1-2; D is perhaps TRBD1 (6 bases). The germline V gene has CDR1 DFQATT and CDR2 SNEGSKA (reference sequence). The CDR3 length is 14 residues. V lost 6 bases and J lost 3, with 17 bases in between. DNA for the CDR3: TGCAGTGCAAGGTCTAAGGACAGAGACTATGGCTACACCTTC. The encoded protein is CSARSKDRDYGYTF.

As to this clonotype: The junction and the germline gene differ at one end; a read error may be behind it. This chain uses TRBV12-3 or TRBV12-4 with TRBJ2-7; D is undetermined. The CDR3 runs 14 residues. The chain's CDR3 is CANSFVGLGYEQYF. The DNA of the CDR3 is TGTGCCAACAGTTTCGTGGGTTTAGGCTACGAGCAGTACTTC.

The rearrangement links TRBV20-1 to TRBJ2-7; 14 nucleotides match TRBD2. The V gene's germline CDR1 is DFQATT and CDR2 SNEGSKA (reference sequence). The CDR3 length is 15 residues. V lost 5 bases, J lost 5 bases, and 8 bases stayed unmatched. This chain's CDR3 is CSAWRGLAGEDEQYF. CDR3 coding DNA: TGCAGTGCTTGGAGGGGACTAGCGGGAGAGGACGAGCAGTACTTC.

This clonotype was seen more than once but under ten times. The chain is built from TRBV29-1 and TRBJ2-7; 7 nucleotides align to TRBD2. The V gene's germline CDR1 is SQVTM and CDR2 ANQGSEA. V lost 8 bases to trimming and J lost 5 bases; unmatched junction nucleotides: 15. The CDR3 totals 14 residues. CDR3 coding DNA: TGCAGCACGGGGGGAGGATGGGATGGCGACGAGCAGTACTTC. Residues: CSTGGGWDGDEQYF.

The chain has TRBV12-3 or TRBV12-4 and TRBJ1-2; D gene unclear. This CDR3 is built from 13 residues. Trimming removed 3 bases from V and 4 bases from J, with 9 bases in between. CDR3 in amino acids: CASSFERSYGYTF. CDR3 coding DNA: TGTGCCAGCAGTTTTGAACGGTCCTATGGCTACACCTTC.

V is TRBV12-3 or TRBV12-4 and J is TRBJ2-5; TRBD1 aligns across 7 bases. This CDR3 is built from 14 residues. J gave up 4 bases and V 5 bases, and 7 bases lay outside the gene matches. The CDR3 loop is CASSRRDSLETQYF. In DNA, the CDR3 is TGTGCCAGCAGTCGCCGGGACAGCCTAGAGACCCAGTACTTC.

This chain joins TRBV20-1 and TRBJ2-7; 8 bases fit TRBD2. The V gene end was trimmed by 1 base and the J gene end by 3 bases; junction bases not matched to a gene: 2. CDR1 and CDR2 (germline): DFQATT, SNEGSKA (reference sequence). The CDR3 is 13 residues long. The CDR3 region has the DNA TGCAGTGCTAGAGTTGCGGGAGGCTACGAGCAGTACTTC. This encodes CSARVAGGYEQYF.

This clonotype was seen a handful of times. The chain joins TRBV20-1 to TRBJ2-2; 11 bases line up with TRBD2. CDR1 is DFQATT and CDR2 is SNEGSKA in the germline V gene (reference sequence). This CDR3 contains 16 residues. J was trimmed by 6 bases and V by 4 bases; bases with no gene match: 10. CDR3 loop: CSATQIRTSGPGELFF. In DNA, the CDR3 is TGCAGTGCTACGCAAATCCGGACTAGCGGGCCCGGGGAGCTGTTTTTT.

The chain's CDR3 is CASSFGGDREQYF. The CDR3 DNA reads TGTGCCAGCAGTTTCGGGGGAGACCGCGAGCAGTACTTC. The chain links TRBV12-3 or TRBV12-4 to TRBJ2-7; tentatively, D is TRBD2 (6 bases). The CDR3 length is 13 residues. Trimming stripped 3 bases from V and 6 bases from J, with 12 bases between.

Remarks on this clonotype: It may be a read error: a sequence one base away is much more abundant. This chain joins TRBV7-2 and TRBJ2-7; 7 nucleotides agree with TRBD2. V trimming: 3 bases; J trimming: 6 bases; junction bases outside the gene matches: 8. CDR3 length: 14 amino acids. In germline, CDR1 is SGHTA, CDR2 FQGNSA. This chain's CDR3 is CASSFAGAQCEQYF. CDR3 nucleotides: TGTGCCAGCAGCTTCGCGGGAGCCCAATGCGAGCAGTACTTC.

The V call is TRBV4-1, the J call TRBJ2-7, with 10 bases matching TRBD2. J lost 3 bases, V lost 4 bases, and 15 bases had no gene match. The CDR3 length is 18 residues. Germline values: CDR1 MGHRA, CDR2 YSYEKL. The CDR3 DNA sequence: TGCGCCAGCAGCCTCTATGACGTCCCCGGGACTAGCGACTACGAGCAGTACTTC. This gives the protein CASSLYDVPGTSDYEQYF.

CDR3 sequence reads: CASSVETVSGKADTQYF. The CDR3 DNA sequence: TGTGCCAGCAGCGTAGAAACGGTGAGCGGGAAGGCAGATACGCAGTATTTT. The chain joins TRBV9 to TRBJ2-3; 7 bases are shared with TRBD2. CDR3 length: 17 amino acids. V gave up 0 bases and J gave up 4 bases; unmatched junction bases: 11. Germline-derived CDR1 and CDR2 are SGDLS and YYNGEE. Full variable domain (missing parts from reference TRBV9 and TRBJ2-3): DSGVTQTPKHLITATGQRVTLRCSPRSGDLSVYWYQQSLDQGLQFLIQYYNGEERAKGNILERFSAQQFPDLHSELNLSSLELGDSALYFCASSVETVSGKADTQYFGPGTRLTVL.

The V and J genes are TRBV25-1 and TRBJ2-7; the D is unclear. The CDR3 has 13 residues. Germline loops: CDR1 MGHDK, CDR2 SYGVNS. Trimming stripped 4 bases from V and 2 bases from J, with 9 bases between. The CDR3 loop is CASSVHHPYEQYF. The CDR3 bases are TGTGCCAGCAGTGTCCACCACCCCTACGAGCAGTACTTC.

A remark on this clonotype: The germline gene is not matched at one end of the junction; a read error may be the cause. This rearrangement joins TRBV20-1 to TRBJ1-6, with 11 bases aligning to TRBD1. This CDR3 region has 16 residues. The germline gives CDR1 DFQATT, CDR2 SNEGSKA (reference sequence). The CDR3 here is CSAGEPGTGGGSPLHF. In DNA, the CDR3 is TGCAGTGCTGGAGAACCCGGGACAGGGGGAGGTTCACCCCTCCACTTT.

The chain is built from TRBV10-3 and TRBJ2-1, with D possibly being TRBD1 or TRBD2 (5 bases each). Trimming cost V 3 bases and J 6 bases, with 15 bases left between them. The germline CDR1 and CDR2 sequences are ENHRY and SYGVKD. This CDR3 spans 15 amino acids. The chain's CDR3 is CAISERQRAFNEQFF. The CDR3 coding sequence is TGTGCCATCAGTGAACGACAGAGGGCCTTCAATGAGCAGTTCTTC.

This rearrangement joins TRBV6-2 or TRBV6-3 to TRBJ2-1; maybe TRBD1 (6 bases). CDR1 MNHEY and CDR2 SVGEGT come from the germline V gene. V was shortened by 8 bases and J by 0 bases, with 8 bases between the two germline ends. This CDR3 comprises 13 residues. For the CDR3, the DNA is TGTGCCAGCCGGGACAACTCCTACAATGAGCAGTTCTTC. Residues: CASRDNSYNEQFF.

The J gene is TRBJ2-7, the V gene TRBV30; weak D call: TRBD2 (5 bases). This CDR3 comprises 11 residues. Germline values: CDR1 GTSNPN, CDR2 SVGIG (reference sequence). The V and J ends lost 5 bases and 10 bases respectively, with 15 bases between them. The CDR3 is CAWSRGPLQYF. The CDR3, as DNA: TGTGCCTGGTCCCGAGGGCCCCTCCAGTACTTC. Full variable domain (missing parts from reference TRBV30 and TRBJ2-7): SQTIHQWPATLVQPVGSPLSLECTVEGTSNPNLYWYRQAAGRGLQLLFYSVGIGQISSEVPQNLSASRPQDRQFILSSKKLLLSDSGFYLCAWSRGPLQYFGPGTRLTVT.

The chain links TRBV3-1 to TRBJ2-4; 8 nucleotides line up with TRBD1. The CDR3 totals 15 residues. V was clipped by 1 base and J by 13 bases; unmatched bases: 12. Germline V lookup: CDR1 LGHDT, CDR2 YNNKEL (reference sequence). CDR3 loop: CASSQVGTGVGEQYF. In DNA, the CDR3 is TGTGCCAGCAGCCAAGTGGGGACAGGAGTGGGAGAGCAGTACTTC. The variable domain in full, completed from reference TRBV3-1 and TRBJ2-4, reads DTAVSQTPKYLVTQMGNDKSIKCEQNLGHDTMYWYKQDSKKFLKIMFSYNNKELIINETVPNRFSPKSPDKAHLNLHINSLELGDSAVYFCASSQVGTGVGEQYFGAGTRLSVL.